This T cell receptor beta chain emerged from a study of CD8 T cells in ankylosing spondylitis. Study results and caveats: The study looked at matched synovial fluid samples from ankylosing spondylitis patients. Disease-linked clones were reported to be significantly enriched there. A TCR beta motif of about 8 highly homologous variants appeared characteristic of ankylosing spondylitis blood.

This clonotype came up many times. The antigen is unknown. The length of the CDR3 is 17 residues. V was pared by 0 bases and J by 1 base, with 16 bases between. Germline V gene sequence: CDR1 SEHNR, CDR2 FQNEAQ (reference sequence). Construction of TCR beta libraries was performed using quantitative 5'-RACE with molecular barcodes. TCRdb reprocessed the 5' RACE reads via MiXCR and lists one record per CDR3 protein. The data contain 450,000 to 550,000 distinct CDR3 sequences, approximately 5.3% of them seen just once; the ten biggest clones take up under 4.5%. The rearrangement joins TRBV7-9 to TRBJ2-7; D may be TRBD1 (5 bases). The sequence derives from a male donor with ankylosing spondylitis. The sample taken for sequencing was blood, either unsorted or a sorted T cell fraction (not recorded which). The CDR3 loop is CASSLADSLYTSYEQYF. CDR3 in DNA: TGTGCCAGCAGCTTAGCAGACAGCCTCTATACTTCCTACGAGCAGTACTTC.